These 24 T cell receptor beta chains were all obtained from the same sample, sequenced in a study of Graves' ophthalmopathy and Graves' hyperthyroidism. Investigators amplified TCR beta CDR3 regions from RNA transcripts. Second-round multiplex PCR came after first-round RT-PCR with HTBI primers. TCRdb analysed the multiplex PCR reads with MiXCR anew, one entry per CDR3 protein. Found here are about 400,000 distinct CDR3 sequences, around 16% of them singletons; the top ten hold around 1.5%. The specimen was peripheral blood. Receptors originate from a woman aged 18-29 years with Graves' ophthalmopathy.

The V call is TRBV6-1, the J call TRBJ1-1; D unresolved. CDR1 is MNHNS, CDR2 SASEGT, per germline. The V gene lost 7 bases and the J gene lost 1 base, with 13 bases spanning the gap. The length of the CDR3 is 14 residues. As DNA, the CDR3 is TGTGCCAGCATACGGGCTAGGGAGAACACTGAAGCTTTCTTT. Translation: CASIRARENTEAFF.

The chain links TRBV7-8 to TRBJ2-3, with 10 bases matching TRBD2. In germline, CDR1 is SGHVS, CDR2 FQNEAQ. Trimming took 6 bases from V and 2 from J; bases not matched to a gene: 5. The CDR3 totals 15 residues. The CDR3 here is CASSWTSGYTDTQYF. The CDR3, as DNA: TGTGCCAGCAGTTGGACTAGCGGATACACAGATACGCAGTATTTT.

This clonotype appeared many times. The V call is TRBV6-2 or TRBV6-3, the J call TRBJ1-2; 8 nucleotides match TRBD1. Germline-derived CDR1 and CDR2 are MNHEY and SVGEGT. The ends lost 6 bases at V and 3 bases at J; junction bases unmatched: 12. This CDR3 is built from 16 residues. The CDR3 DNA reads TGTGCCAGCAGGACCTATCCCGGGACAGGCCACTATGGCTACACCTTC. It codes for CASRTYPGTGHYGYTF.

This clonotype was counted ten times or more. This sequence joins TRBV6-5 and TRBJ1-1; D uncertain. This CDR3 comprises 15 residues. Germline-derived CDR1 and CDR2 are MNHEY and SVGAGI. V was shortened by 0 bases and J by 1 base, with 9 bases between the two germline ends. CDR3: CASSYSLGWNTEAFF. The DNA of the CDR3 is TGTGCCAGCAGTTACTCGTTAGGCTGGAACACTGAAGCTTTCTTT.

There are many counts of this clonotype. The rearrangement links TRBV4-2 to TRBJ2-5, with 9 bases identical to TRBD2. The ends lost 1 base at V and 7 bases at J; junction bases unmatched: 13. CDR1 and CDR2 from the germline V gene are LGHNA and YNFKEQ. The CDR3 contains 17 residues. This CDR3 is CASSQGNSGSSIGTQYF. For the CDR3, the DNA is TGTGCCAGCAGCCAAGGAAATAGCGGGAGCTCGATCGGGACCCAGTACTTC.

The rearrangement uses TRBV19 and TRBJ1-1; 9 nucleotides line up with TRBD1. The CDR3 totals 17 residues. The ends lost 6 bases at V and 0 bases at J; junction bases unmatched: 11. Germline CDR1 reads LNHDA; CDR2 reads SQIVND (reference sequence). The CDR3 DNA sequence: TGTGCCAGTAGCCAGATGATGACAGGGGGATTGAACACTGAAGCTTTCTTT. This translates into CASSQMMTGGLNTEAFF.

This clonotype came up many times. CDR3 coding DNA: TGCAGCGTTGACCGGGGCAGCCCGACCTATGGCTACACCTTC. It specifies CSVDRGSPTYGYTF. V gene TRBV29-1 combines with J gene TRBJ1-2, with D perhaps TRBD1 (5 bases). Trimming took 3 bases from V and 4 from J, leaving 15 bases between them. CDR3 length: 14 residues. CDR1 and CDR2 from the germline V gene are SQVTM and ANQGSEA.

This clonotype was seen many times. Here the CDR3 DNA reads TGTGCCAGCAGTTACTCCTCAGATACGCAGTATTTT. It translates to CASSYSSDTQYF. The J gene is TRBJ2-3, the V gene TRBV6-2 or TRBV6-3; D ambiguous. CDR1 and CDR2 from the germline V gene are MNHEY and SVGEGT. Deletions cut 0 bases from V and 4 bases from J, with 2 bases between. CDR3 size: 12 residues.

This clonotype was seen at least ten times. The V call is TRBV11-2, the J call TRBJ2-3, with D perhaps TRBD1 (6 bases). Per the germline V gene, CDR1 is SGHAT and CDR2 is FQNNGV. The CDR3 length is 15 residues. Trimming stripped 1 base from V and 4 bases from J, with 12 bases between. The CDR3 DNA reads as TGTGCCAGCAGCTTAGGGTGGCAGGGGCCAGATACGCAGTATTTT. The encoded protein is CASSLGWQGPDTQYF.

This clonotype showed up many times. The CDR3 loop reads CASSSAGTLRSYEQYF. CDR3 nucleotide sequence: TGTGCCAGCAGCTCGGCGGGGACCCTTAGGTCCTACGAGCAGTACTTC. The J gene is TRBJ2-7, the V gene TRBV7-2, with D tentatively TRBD2 (6 bases). Between the trimmed V and J ends, which lost 4 bases and 1 base, there was a span of 17 bases. Germline CDR1 is SGHTA and CDR2 is FQGNSA. This CDR3 has 16 amino acids.

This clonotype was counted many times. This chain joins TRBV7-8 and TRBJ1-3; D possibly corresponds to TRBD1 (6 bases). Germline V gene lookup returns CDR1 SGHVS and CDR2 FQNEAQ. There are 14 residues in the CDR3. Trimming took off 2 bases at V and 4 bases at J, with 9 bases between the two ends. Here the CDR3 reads CASSLSRGGNTIYF. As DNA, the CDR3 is TGTGCCAGCAGCTTATCCAGGGGCGGAAACACCATATATTTT. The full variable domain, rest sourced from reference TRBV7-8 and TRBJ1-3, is GAGVSQSPRYKVAKRGQDVALRCDPISGHVSLFWYQQALGQGPEFLTYFQNEAQLDKSGLPSDRFFAERPEGSVSTLKIQRTQQEDSAVYLCASSLSRGGNTIYFGEGSWLTVV.

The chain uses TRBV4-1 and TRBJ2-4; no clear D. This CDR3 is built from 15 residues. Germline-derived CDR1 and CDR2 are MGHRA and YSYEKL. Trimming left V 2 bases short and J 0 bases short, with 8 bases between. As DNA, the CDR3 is TGCGCCAGCAGCCAACGGATACTAGCCAAAAACATTCAGTACTTC. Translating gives CASSQRILAKNIQYF.

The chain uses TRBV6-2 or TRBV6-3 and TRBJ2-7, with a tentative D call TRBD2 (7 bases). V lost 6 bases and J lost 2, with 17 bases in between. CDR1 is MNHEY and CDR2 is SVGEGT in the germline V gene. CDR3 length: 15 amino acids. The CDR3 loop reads CASSGLGGTTYEQYF. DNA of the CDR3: TGTGCCAGCAGCGGACTAGGGGGGACTACCTACGAGCAGTACTTC.

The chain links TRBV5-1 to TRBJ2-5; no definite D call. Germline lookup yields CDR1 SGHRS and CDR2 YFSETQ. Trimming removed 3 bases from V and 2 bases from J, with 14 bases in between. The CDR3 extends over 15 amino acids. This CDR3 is CASSWTWEGQETQYF. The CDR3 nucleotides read TGCGCCAGCAGCTGGACGTGGGAAGGGCAAGAGACCCAGTACTTC.

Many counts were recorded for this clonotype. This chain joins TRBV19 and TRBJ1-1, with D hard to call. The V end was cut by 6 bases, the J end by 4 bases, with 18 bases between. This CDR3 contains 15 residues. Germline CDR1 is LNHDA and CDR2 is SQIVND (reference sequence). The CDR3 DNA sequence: TGTGCCAGTAGCGGTCGGGCCCCCTCCGGCACTGAAGCTTTCTTT. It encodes CASSGRAPSGTEAFF.

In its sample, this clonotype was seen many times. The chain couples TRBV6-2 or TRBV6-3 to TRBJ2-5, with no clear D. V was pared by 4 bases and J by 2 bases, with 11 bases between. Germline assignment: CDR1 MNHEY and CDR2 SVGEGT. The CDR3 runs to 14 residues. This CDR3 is CASSFSRFQETQYF. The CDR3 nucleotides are TGTGCCAGCAGTTTTTCTCGGTTTCAAGAGACCCAGTACTTC.

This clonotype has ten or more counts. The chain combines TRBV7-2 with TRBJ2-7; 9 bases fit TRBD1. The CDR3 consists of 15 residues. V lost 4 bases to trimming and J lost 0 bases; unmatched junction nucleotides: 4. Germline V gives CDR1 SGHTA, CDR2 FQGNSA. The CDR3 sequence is CASSSGQGSSYEQYF. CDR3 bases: TGTGCCAGCAGCTCTGGACAGGGGTCCTCCTACGAGCAGTACTTC. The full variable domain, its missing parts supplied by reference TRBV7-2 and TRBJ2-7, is GAGVSQSPSNKVTEKGKDVELRCDPISGHTALYWYRQSLGQGLEFLIYFQGNSAPDKSGLPSDRFSAERTGGSVSTLTIQRTQQEDSAVYLCASSSGQGSSYEQYFGPGTRLTVT.

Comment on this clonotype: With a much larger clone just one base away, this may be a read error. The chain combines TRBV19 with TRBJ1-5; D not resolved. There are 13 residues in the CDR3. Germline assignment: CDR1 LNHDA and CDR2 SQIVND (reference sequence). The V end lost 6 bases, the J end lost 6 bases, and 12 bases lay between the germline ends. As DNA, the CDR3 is TGTGCCAGTAGAGGTAGCGGGTTTCAGCCCCAGCATTTT. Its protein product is CASRGSGFQPQHF.

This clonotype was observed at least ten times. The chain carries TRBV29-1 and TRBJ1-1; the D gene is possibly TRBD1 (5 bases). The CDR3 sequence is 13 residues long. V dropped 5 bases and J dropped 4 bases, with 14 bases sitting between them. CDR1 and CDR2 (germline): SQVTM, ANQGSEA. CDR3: CSVLGEGITEAFF. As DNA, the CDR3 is TGCAGCGTTTTGGGGGAAGGGATCACTGAAGCTTTCTTT.

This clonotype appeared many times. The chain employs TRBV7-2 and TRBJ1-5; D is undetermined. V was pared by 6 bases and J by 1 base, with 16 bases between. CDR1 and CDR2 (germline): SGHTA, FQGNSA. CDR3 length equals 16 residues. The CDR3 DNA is TGTGCCAGCAGTCGAGGCGGCCGGATGAGCAATCAGCCCCAGCATTTT. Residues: CASSRGGRMSNQPQHF. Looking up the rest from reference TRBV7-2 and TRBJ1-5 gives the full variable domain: GAGVSQSPSNKVTEKGKDVELRCDPISGHTALYWYRQSLGQGLEFLIYFQGNSAPDKSGLPSDRFSAERTGGSVSTLTIQRTQQEDSAVYLCASSRGGRMSNQPQHFGDGTRLSIL.

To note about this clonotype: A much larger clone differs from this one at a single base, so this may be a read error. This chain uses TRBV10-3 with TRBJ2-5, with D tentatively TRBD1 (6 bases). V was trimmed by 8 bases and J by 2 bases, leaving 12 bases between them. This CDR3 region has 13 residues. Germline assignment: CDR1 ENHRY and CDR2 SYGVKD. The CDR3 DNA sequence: TGTGCCATCGCCATGGACAGTCAAGAGACCCAGTACTTC. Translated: CAIAMDSQETQYF.

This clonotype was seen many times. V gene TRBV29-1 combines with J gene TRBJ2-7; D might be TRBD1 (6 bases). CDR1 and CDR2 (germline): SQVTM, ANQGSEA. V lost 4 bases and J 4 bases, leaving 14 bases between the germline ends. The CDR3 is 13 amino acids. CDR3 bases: TGCAGCGTTGGGGGCAGGGGTGGTTACGAGCAGTACTTC. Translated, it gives CSVGGRGGYEQYF.

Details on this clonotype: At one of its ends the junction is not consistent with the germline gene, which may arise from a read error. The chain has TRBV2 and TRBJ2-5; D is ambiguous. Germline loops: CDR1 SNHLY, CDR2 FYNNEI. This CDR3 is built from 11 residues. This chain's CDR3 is CASSDLETQHF. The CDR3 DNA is TGTGCCAGCAGTGATCTGGAGACCCAGCACTTC.

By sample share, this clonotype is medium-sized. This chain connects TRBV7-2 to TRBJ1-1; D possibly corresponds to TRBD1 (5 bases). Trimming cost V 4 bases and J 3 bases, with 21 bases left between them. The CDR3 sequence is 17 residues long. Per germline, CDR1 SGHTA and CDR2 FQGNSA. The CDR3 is CASSSVGLTDFHTEAFF. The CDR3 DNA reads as TGTGCCAGCAGCTCAGTGGGGTTGACAGACTTTCACACTGAAGCTTTCTTT.